Sequencing of this T cell receptor (beta chain) was carried out in a study of T cell responses to AZD1222 COVID-19 vaccine. Whole-study findings and limits: Reports indicate that nearly half of spike-specific TCRs are directed at unmutated variant regions.

For this clone: Antigen specificity is unknown.

Repertoires were generated with immunoSEQ multiplex PCR, while TCRdb's copy carries only in-frame clones and drops some. The sample holds 73,000 or so clones, around 88% seen once. V shed 3 bases and J shed 6 bases, with 14 bases lying between them. CDR3 length equals 13 residues. The V gene's germline CDR1 is GTSNPN and CDR2 SVGIG (reference sequence). The clonotype comes from an adult in good health. This rearrangement joins TRBV30 to TRBJ2-5; possibly TRBD1 for D (6 bases). The source was peripheral blood, collected on day 0 of AZD1222 vaccination. The chain's CDR3 is CAWSPGELKTQYF. The CDR3 DNA follows: TGTGCCTGGAGCCCAGGGGAATTGAAGACCCAGTACTTC.